The 13 T cell receptor beta chains presented below share a single source sample, sequenced in a study of blood T cells in healthy people across ages. The use of a sample-barcoded 5' primer and a J-beta primer mix characterized a second PCR of roughly 7 to 11 cycles. TCRdb re-called the 5' RACE reads through MiXCR, storing one row per CDR3 protein. The sample consists of more than 1,400,000 distinct CDR3 sequences, roughly 40% of them appearing once. Sequenced: blood. These receptors came from a woman under 30 in good health.

On this clonotype itself: The junction differs from germline at one of its ends, possibly a read error. The chain recombines TRBV2 with TRBJ2-5, with unresolved D. The CDR3 length is 14 residues. In germline, CDR1 is SNHLY, CDR2 FYNNEI. The CDR3 DNA is TGTGCCAGCAGGGACGATCCCTTTGGGGAACCGGCTCACTTC. This codes for CASRDDPFGEPAHF.

This clonotype was seen a handful of times. The gene calls are TRBV5-1 and TRBJ2-1, with 11 bases that match TRBD2. V lost 4 bases, J lost 3 bases, and 9 bases stayed unmatched. CDR3 size: 17 residues. Germline CDR1 is SGHRS and CDR2 is YFSETQ. The CDR3, as DNA: TGCGCCAGCAGCCCCGGGACTAGCGGCCTATACTACAATGAGCAGTTCTTC. Residues: CASSPGTSGLYYNEQFF.

The chain employs TRBV27 and TRBJ1-6; TRBD1 might be the D (5 bases). Between the trimmed V and J ends, which lost 2 bases and 6 bases, there was a span of 17 bases. There are 17 residues in the CDR3. CDR1 MNHEY and CDR2 SMNVEV come from the germline V gene (reference sequence). CDR3 region: CASSLGGAGRFNSPLHF. The CDR3 coding sequence is TGTGCCAGCAGTTTAGGGGGAGCCGGACGGTTTAATTCACCCCTCCACTTT.

A few counts support this clonotype. V is TRBV18 and J is TRBJ2-5; TRBD1 matches 7 bases. The germline V gene encodes CDR1 KGHSH and CDR2 LQKENI. V was clipped by 8 bases and J by 1 base; unmatched bases: 7. The length of the CDR3 is 14 residues. In DNA, the CDR3 is TGTGCCAGCCGCCGCCGGGACAGCCAAGAGACCCAGTACTTC. Its protein is CASRRRDSQETQYF.

Points on this clonotype: At one end the junction does not follow the germline gene, possibly because of a read error. This chain links TRBV12-3 or TRBV12-4 with TRBJ2-3; a weak D match, TRBD2 (5 bases). CDR3 length: 14 amino acids. The CDR3 nucleotides read TGTGCCAGCAGTTTAGCGGGAGCCACAGAGACGCAGTATTTT. Its translation: CASSLAGATETQYF.

This clonotype was seen a handful of times. The chain uses TRBV5-1 and TRBJ2-7, with TRBD2 matching over 7 bases. The germline CDR1 and CDR2 sequences are SGHRS and YFSETQ. The trim removed 4 bases at V and 5 bases at J, leaving 9 bases unmatched. The CDR3 runs to 14 residues. Here the CDR3 reads CASSRVLASHEQYF. In DNA form, the CDR3 reads TGCGCCAGCAGCCGAGTACTAGCGTCCCACGAGCAGTACTTC. Supplemented by reference TRBV5-1 and TRBJ2-7, the full variable domain reads KAGVTQTPRYLIKTRGQQVTLSCSPISGHRSVSWYQQTPGQGLQFLFEYFSETQRNKGNFPGRFSGRQFSNSRSEMNVSTLELGDSALYLCASSRVLASHEQYFGPGTRLTVT.

This clonotype has just a few counts. The V and J genes are TRBV25-1 and TRBJ1-1, with a tentative D call TRBD1 (6 bases). Germline V gene sequence: CDR1 MGHDK, CDR2 SYGVNS. Trimming left V 8 bases short and J 7 bases short, with 14 bases between. The CDR3 has 12 residues. CDR3 region: CASGTLGYEAFF. In DNA, the CDR3 is TGTGCCAGCGGGACACTCGGGTATGAAGCTTTCTTT.

This chain joins TRBV14 and TRBJ2-3; 8 bases map to TRBD2. Per germline, CDR1 SGHDN and CDR2 FVKESK. Trimming at V came to 4 bases and at J to 5 bases, leaving 14 bases not matched to a gene. The CDR3 spans 17 residues. The CDR3 coding sequence is TGTGCCAGCAGCCCGGGTAGCGGGGACCTCGGGGGAGATACGCAGTATTTT. It encodes CASSPGSGDLGGDTQYF.

The chain couples TRBV20-1 to TRBJ2-2; 8 bases match TRBD1. J lost 1 base, V lost 6 bases, and 7 bases had no gene match. Germline-derived CDR1 and CDR2 are DFQATT and SNEGSKA (reference sequence). This CDR3 has 15 amino acids. The CDR3 sequence: CSAVTGGGNTGELFF. In DNA, the CDR3 is TGCAGTGCAGTTACAGGGGGTGGGAACACCGGGGAGCTGTTTTTT.

This clonotype was counted between two and nine times. The chain joins TRBV11-1 to TRBJ2-1, with 7 bases lining up with TRBD2. V shed 4 bases and J 1 base; nucleotides not matched to a gene: 13. The germline V gene has CDR1 SGHAT and CDR2 FQDESV (reference sequence). The CDR3 spans 18 residues. CDR3 bases: TGTGCCAGCAGCTCAGACTGGCGGGAGACCTCATCCTACAATGAGCAGTTCTTC. Translation gives CASSSDWRETSSYNEQFF.

This clonotype came up a few times. CDR3 residues: CASSFVAGSPYEQYF. DNA of the CDR3: TGTGCCAGCAGTTTCGTAGCGGGATCCCCATACGAGCAGTACTTC. The V call is TRBV12-3 or TRBV12-4, the J call TRBJ2-7, with TRBD2 matching 8 bases. The CDR3 runs 15 residues. J was trimmed by 4 bases and V by 3 bases; bases with no gene match: 8.

This clonotype was seen a few times. V gene TRBV6-5 combines with J gene TRBJ2-1, with D uncertain. The CDR3 consists of 16 residues. Trimming took off 5 bases at V and 1 base at J, with 15 bases between the two ends. The germline gives CDR1 MNHEY, CDR2 SVGAGI. This CDR3 reads CASSLAQSWSYNEQFF. Here the CDR3 DNA reads TGTGCCAGCAGTCTGGCCCAATCCTGGTCCTACAATGAGCAGTTCTTC.

This clonotype has more than one count but fewer than ten. The rearrangement uses TRBV5-1 and TRBJ2-4, with D perhaps being TRBD1 or TRBD2 (5 bases each). Germline values: CDR1 SGHRS, CDR2 YFSETQ. The CDR3 totals 15 residues. Trimming stripped 2 bases from V and 3 bases from J, with 12 bases between. CDR3 sequence (DNA): TGCGCCAGCAGCTTCGAGGGTGGGGGCAAAAACATTCAGTACTTC. Protein product: CASSFEGGGKNIQYF.